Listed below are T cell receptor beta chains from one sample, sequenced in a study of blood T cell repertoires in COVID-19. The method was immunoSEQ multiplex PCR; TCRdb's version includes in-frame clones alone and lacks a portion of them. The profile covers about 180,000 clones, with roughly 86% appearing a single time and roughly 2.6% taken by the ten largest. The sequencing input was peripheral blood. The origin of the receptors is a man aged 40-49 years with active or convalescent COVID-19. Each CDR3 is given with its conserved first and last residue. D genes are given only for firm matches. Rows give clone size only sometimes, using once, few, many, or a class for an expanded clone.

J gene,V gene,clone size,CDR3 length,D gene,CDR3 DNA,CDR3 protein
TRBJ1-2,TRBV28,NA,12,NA,TGTGCCAGCAGCGGACTGAGCTATGGCTACACCTTC,CASSGLSYGYTF
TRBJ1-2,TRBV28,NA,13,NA,TGTGCCAGCAGTTCGACAGGCCTTTGGGGCTACACCTTC,CASSSTGLWGYTF
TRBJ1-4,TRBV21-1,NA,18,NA,TGTGCCAGCAGCAAAGCGCGAGACAGGGGACCGATGAATGAAAAACTGTTTTTT,CASSKARDRGPMNEKLFF
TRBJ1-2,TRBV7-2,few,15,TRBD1,TGTGCCAGCACACCGACAGGGGGCCGAAACTATGGCTACACCTTC,CASTPTGGRNYGYTF
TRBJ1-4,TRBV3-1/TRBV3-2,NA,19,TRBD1,TGTGCCAGCAGCCAAAGTCGGGACAGGGGGCGCGGTGCTAATGAAAAACTGTTTTTT,CASSQSRDRGRGANEKLFF
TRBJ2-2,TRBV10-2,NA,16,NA,TGCGCCAGCAGTGGGACCAAGGGCAGGGGCACCGGGGAGCTGTTTTTT,CASSGTKGRGTGELFF
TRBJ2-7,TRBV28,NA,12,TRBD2,TGTGCCAGCAGGGGGACTACTCACGGGCAGTACTTC,CASRGTTHGQYF
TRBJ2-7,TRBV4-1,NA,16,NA,TGCGCCAGCAGCCCCCAGGGGGGTTTGGCCTCCTACGAGCAGTACTTC,CASSPQGGLASYEQYF
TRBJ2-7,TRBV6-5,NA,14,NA,TGTGCCAGCAGTTACTCGGGGGGTCCCTACGAGCAGTACTTC,CASSYSGGPYEQYF
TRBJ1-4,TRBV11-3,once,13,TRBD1,TGTGCCAGCAGGGACAGGGAGGATGAAAAACTGTTTTTT,CASRDREDEKLFF
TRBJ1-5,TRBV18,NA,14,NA,TGTGCCAGCTCATACAGTGATAGCAATCAGCCCCAGCATTTT,CASSYSDSNQPQHF
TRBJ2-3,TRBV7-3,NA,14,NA,TGTGCCAGCAGCTTAGGGGGGGCCAGGGATACGCAGTATTTT,CASSLGGARDTQYF
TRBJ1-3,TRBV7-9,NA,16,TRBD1,TGTGCCAGCAGAGTAGACAGGGGATACTCTGGAAACACCATATATTTT,CASRVDRGYSGNTIYF
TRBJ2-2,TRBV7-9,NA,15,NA,TGTGCCAGCAGCTCCGGGCAGGGGAACACCGGGGAGCTGTTTTTT,CASSSGQGNTGELFF
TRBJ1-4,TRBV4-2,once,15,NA,TGTGCCAGCAGCCAAGAAAAGTTGGAGAATGAAAAACTGTTTTTT,CASSQEKLENEKLFF
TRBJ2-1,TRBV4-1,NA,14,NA,TGCGCCAGCAGCCAGGATAGGGGCGACAATGAGCAGTTCTTC,CASSQDRGDNEQFF
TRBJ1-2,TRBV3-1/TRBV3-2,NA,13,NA,TGTGCCAGCAGCCATGGGTCGACAGATGGCTACACCTTC,CASSHGSTDGYTF
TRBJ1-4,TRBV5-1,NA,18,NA,TGCGCCAGCAGCTTGGGGGCGGATATCAATAGGGGGTATGAAAAACTGTTTTTT,CASSLGADINRGYEKLFF
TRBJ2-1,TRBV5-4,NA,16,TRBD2,TGTGCCAGCAGCTCTAGCGGGGGGAGCTCCTACAATGAGCAGTTCTTC,CASSSSGGSSYNEQFF
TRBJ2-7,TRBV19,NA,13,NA,TGTGCCAGTAGTATAGAAGCGAACTACGAGCAGTACTTC,CASSIEANYEQYF
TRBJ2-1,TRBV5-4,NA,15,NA,TGTGCCAGCAGCTTAGGAGGAGGTCAGTACAATGAGCAGTTCTTC,CASSLGGGQYNEQFF
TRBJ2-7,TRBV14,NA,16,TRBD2,TGTGCCAGCAGCCAAGAGGGCCTAGCGGACCTCCACGAGCAGTACTTC,CASSQEGLADLHEQYF
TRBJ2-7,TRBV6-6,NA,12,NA,TGTGCCAGCAGTCAGCAGGGCTACGAGCAGTACTTC,CASSQQGYEQYF
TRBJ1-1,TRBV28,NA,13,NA,TGTGCCAGCAGTGAGGACAGAGAGGCTGAAGCTTTCTTT,CASSEDREAEAFF
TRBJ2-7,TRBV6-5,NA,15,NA,TGTGCCAGCAGTTACCTAGACGGAGGATCCTACGAGCAGTACTTC,CASSYLDGGSYEQYF
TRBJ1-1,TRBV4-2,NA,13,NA,TGTGCCAGCAGCCAAGAACGGTCGCTTGAAGCTTTCTTT,CASSQERSLEAFF
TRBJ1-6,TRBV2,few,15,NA,TGTGCCAGCAGCAAACGGGGACAAAATAATTCACCCCTCCACTTT,CASSKRGQNNSPLHF
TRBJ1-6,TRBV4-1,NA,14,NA,TGCGCCAGCAGCGCCCCGGGGGAACGGACACCCCTCCACTTT,CASSAPGERTPLHF
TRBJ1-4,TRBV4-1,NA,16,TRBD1,TGCGCCAGCAGCCTTTACACGACAGGGATGGGTGAAAAACTGTTTTTT,CASSLYTTGMGEKLFF
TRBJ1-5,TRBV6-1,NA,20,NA,TGTGCCAGCAGTGAACCCGCGGGGGGGTCACTCACACGGGGCAATCAGCCCCAGCATTTT,CASSEPAGGSLTRGNQPQHF
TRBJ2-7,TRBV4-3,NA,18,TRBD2,TGCGCCAGCAGCCAAGATTATTGGGTAGCGGGGGGCCTATACGAGCAGTACTTC,CASSQDYWVAGGLYEQYF
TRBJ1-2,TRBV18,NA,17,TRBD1,TGTGCCAGCTCACCGGTAGGCGACAGGGGGCTCCGGTATGGCTACACCTTC,CASSPVGDRGLRYGYTF
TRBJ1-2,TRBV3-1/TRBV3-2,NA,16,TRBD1,TGTGCCAGCAGCCAAGCTGCGACAGGGGATAACTATGGCTACACCTTC,CASSQAATGDNYGYTF
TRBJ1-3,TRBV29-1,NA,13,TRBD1,TGCAGCGTCCGGACAGGGCCTGGAAACACCATATATTTT,CSVRTGPGNTIYF
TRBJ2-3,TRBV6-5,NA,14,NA,TGTGCCGGCAGGGCCTCACATAGCACAGATACGCAGTATTTT,CAGRASHSTDTQYF
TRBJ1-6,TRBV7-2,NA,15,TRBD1,TGTGCCAGCAGCTCAGGGGGCAAGCATAATTCACCCCTCCACTTT,CASSSGGKHNSPLHF
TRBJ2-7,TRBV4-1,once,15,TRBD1,TGCGCCAGCAGCCAAGTCGTGACAGGGTCCTACGAGCAGTACTTC,CASSQVVTGSYEQYF
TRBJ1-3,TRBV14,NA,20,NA,TGTGCCAGCAGCCCCCTGGGGCTTCCAACCCTTCCAAACTCTGGAAACACCATATATTTT,CASSPLGLPTLPNSGNTIYF
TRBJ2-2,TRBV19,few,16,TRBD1,TGTGCCAGTCGGGGGACAGGGGACACGAACACCGGGGAGCTGTTTTTT,CASRGTGDTNTGELFF
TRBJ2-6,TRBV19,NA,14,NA,TGTGCCAGCTCCGCGGGCTCGGGGGCCAACGTCCTGACTTTC,CASSAGSGANVLTF
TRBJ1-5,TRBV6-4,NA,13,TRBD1,TGTGCCAGCGCCATGGACAGGAATCAGCCCCAGCATTTT,CASAMDRNQPQHF
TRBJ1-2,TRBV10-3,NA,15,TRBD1,TGTGCCATCAGTGACTCAAGGACAGGGAACTATGGCTACACCTTC,CAISDSRTGNYGYTF
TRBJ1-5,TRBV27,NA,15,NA,TGTGCCAGCAGTCGGGAGGGGCTAAGCAATCAGCCCCAGCATTTT,CASSREGLSNQPQHF
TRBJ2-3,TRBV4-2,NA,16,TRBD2,TGTGCCAGCAGCCAAGATCAGGCGGGGGGTCTGGATACGCAGTATTTT,CASSQDQAGGLDTQYF
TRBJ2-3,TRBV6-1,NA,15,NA,TGTGCCAGCAGTGATTTCAGGGGAGACACAGATACGCAGTATTTT,CASSDFRGDTDTQYF
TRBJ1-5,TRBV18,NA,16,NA,TGTGCCAGCTCACCTTTTTGGGGGGGGGCAGGGCAGCCCCAGCATTTT,CASSPFWGGAGQPQHF
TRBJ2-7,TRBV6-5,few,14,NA,TGTGCCAGCAGTTATTTTCAGGGGAACTACGAGCAGTACTTC,CASSYFQGNYEQYF
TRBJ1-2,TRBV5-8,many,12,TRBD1,TGTGCCAGCAATAGACGGGACAGTTCTTACACCTTC,CASNRRDSSYTF
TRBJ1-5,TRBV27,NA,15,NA,TGTGCCAGCAGTGGAGGGACCGGGGGCAATCAGCCCCAGCATTTT,CASSGGTGGNQPQHF
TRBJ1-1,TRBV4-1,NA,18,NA,TGCGCCAGCAGCCAGGATGGGGTGTACAGGGTAAAGAACACTGAAGCTTTCTTT,CASSQDGVYRVKNTEAFF
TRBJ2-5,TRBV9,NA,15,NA,TGTGCCAGCAGCGTAGATGTTGGAGGCCGGGAGACCCAGTACTTC,CASSVDVGGRETQYF
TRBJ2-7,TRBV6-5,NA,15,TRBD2,TGTGCCAGCAGTTATAGCGGGGGGATCTCCTACGAGCAGTACTTC,CASSYSGGISYEQYF
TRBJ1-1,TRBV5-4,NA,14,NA,TGTGCCAGCAGCAACGCCCCAGGGAACACTGAAGCTTTCTTT,CASSNAPGNTEAFF
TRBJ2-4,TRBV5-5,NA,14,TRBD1,TGTGCCAGCAGCTGGGACAGGCTGGGGAACATTCAGTACTTC,CASSWDRLGNIQYF
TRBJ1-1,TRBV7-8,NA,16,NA,TGTGCCAGCAGTGTTATGGGGGCCTGGCGGGACACTGAAGCTTTCTTT,CASSVMGAWRDTEAFF
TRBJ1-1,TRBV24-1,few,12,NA,TGTGCCACCAGTGATCAGACAGCTGAAGCTTTCTTT,CATSDQTAEAFF
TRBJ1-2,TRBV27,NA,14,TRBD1,TGTGCCAGCAGTCAACAGGGGATGGTCTATGGCTACACCTTC,CASSQQGMVYGYTF
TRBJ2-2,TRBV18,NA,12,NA,TGTGCCAGCTCTCAATACACCGGGGAGCTGTTTTTT,CASSQYTGELFF
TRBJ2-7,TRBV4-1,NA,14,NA,TGCGCCAGCAGCCAAGATAGAGGAAGAGGCGAGCAGTACTTC,CASSQDRGRGEQYF